This T cell receptor beta chain was captured in a study of technical replicates of blood from a few donors. Some clones are missing from TCRdb's copy, which holds only in-frame ones; the method was immunoSEQ multiplex PCR. The sample has roughly 50,000 clones, 90% to 95% seen once. With 5 bases removed from V and 0 bases from J, the gap between germline ends came to 7 bases. This CDR3 contains 13 residues. Per the germline V gene, CDR1 is MDHEN and CDR2 is SYDVKM. The sequence derives from a human donor in good health. Some clones in this sample may be carry-over from other donors' samples. The rearrangement links TRBV28 to TRBJ1-2; D remains ambiguous. The sample was PBMCs. CDR3 sequence: CASSTSSNYGYTF. The CDR3 coding sequence is TGTGCCAGCAGTACTAGTTCTAACTATGGCTACACCTTC.